The 2 T cell receptor beta chains in this list originate from one sample, sequenced in a study of T cell responses to AZD1222 COVID-19 vaccine. The method was immunoSEQ multiplex PCR; TCRdb's version includes in-frame clones alone and lacks a portion of them. The repertoire holds 40,000 to 60,000 clones, 65% to 90% seen once, with 6.5% to 8.5% in the top ten. The material was peripheral blood, obtained 28 days after the second AZD1222 dose. The source of these receptors is an adult who received the AZD1222 COVID-19 vaccine.

This rearrangement joins TRBV7-9 to TRBJ2-7, with D perhaps TRBD1 (5 bases). Trimming stripped 2 bases from V and 1 base from J, with 9 bases between. Germline V gene data show CDR1 as SEHNR and CDR2 as FQNEAQ (reference sequence). This CDR3 is built from 14 residues. CDR3 sequence reads: CASSLHQGSYEQYF. The CDR3 bases are TGTGCCAGCAGCTTACATCAGGGTTCCTACGAGCAGTACTTC.

This chain uses TRBV5-6 with TRBJ2-5, with a weak D call TRBD2 (6 bases). CDR1 SGHDT and CDR2 YYEEEE come from the germline V gene. The CDR3 is 13 residues long. Trimming took off 4 bases at V and 2 bases at J, with 9 bases between the two ends. The CDR3 nucleotides are TGTGCCAGCAGCCCGGGGGTTCAAGAGACCCAGTACTTC. It yields the protein CASSPGVQETQYF.